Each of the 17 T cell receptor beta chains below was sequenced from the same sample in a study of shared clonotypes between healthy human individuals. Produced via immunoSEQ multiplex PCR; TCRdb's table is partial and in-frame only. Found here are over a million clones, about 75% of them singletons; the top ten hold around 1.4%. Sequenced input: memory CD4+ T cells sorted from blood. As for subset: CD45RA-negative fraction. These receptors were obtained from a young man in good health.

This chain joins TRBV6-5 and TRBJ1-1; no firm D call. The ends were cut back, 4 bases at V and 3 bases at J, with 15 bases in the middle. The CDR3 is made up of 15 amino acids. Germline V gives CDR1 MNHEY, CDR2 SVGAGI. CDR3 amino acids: CASSFHTESHTEAFF. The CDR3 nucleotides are TGTGCCAGCAGTTTCCACACGGAATCACACACTGAAGCTTTCTTT.

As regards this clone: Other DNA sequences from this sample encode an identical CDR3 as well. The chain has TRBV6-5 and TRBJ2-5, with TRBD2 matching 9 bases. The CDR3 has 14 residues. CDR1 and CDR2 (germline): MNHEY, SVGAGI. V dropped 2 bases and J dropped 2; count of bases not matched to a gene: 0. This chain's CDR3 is CASSYSGGQETQYF. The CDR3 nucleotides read TGTGCCAGCAGTTACAGCGGGGGGCAAGAGACCCAGTACTTC.

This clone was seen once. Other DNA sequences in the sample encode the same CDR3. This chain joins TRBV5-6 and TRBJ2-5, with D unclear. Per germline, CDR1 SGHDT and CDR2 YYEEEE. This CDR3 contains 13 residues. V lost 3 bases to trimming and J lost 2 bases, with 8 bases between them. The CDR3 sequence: CASSSTAQETQYF. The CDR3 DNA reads TGTGCCAGCAGCTCAACAGCACAAGAGACCCAGTACTTC.

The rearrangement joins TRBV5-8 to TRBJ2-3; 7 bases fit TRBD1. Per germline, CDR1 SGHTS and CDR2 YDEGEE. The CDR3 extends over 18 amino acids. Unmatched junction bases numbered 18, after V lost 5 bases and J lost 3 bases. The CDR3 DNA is TGTGCCAGCAGTCCGGCCGAGGAAGACAGGGTTAGGACAGATACGCAGTATTTT. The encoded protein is CASSPAEEDRVRTDTQYF.

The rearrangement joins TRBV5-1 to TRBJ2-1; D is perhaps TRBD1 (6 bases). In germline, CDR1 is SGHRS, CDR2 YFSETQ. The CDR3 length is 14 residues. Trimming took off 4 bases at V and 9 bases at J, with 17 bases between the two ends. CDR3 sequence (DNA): TGCGCCAGCAGCATAATAACAGGGAGTGGTGAGCAGTTCTTC. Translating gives CASSIITGSGEQFF.

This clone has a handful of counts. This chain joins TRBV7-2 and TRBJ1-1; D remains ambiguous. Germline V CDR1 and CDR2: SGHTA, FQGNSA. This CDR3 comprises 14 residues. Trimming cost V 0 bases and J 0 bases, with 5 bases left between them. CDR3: CASSLARMNTEAFF. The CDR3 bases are TGTGCCAGCAGCTTAGCTCGGATGAACACTGAAGCTTTCTTT.

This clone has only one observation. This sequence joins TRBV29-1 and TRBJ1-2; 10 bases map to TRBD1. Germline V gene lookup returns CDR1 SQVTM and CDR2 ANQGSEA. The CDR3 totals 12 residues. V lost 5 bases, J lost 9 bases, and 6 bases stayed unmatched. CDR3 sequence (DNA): TGCAGCGTTCGGGACAGGGGTTTGCGCTACACCTTC. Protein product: CSVRDRGLRYTF.

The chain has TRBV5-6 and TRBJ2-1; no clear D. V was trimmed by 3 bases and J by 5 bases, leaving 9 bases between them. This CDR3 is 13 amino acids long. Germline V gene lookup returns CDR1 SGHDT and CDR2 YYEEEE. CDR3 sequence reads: CASSSLTNNEQFF. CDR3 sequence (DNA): TGTGCCAGCAGCTCGTTGACAAACAATGAGCAGTTCTTC.

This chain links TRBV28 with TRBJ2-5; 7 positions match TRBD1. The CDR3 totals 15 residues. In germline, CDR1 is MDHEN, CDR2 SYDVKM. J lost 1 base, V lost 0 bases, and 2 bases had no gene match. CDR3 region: CASSLWTGPQETQYF. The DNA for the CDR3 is TGTGCCAGCAGTTTATGGACAGGGCCCCAAGAGACCCAGTACTTC.

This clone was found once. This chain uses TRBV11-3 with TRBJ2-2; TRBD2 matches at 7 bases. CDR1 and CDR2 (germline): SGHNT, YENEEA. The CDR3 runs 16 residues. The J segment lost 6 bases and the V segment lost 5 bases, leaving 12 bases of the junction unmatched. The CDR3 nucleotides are TGTGCCAGCAGCCCCGTCGGGGGGAGCGTGGCCGGGGAGCTGTTTTTT. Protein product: CASSPVGGSVAGELFF.

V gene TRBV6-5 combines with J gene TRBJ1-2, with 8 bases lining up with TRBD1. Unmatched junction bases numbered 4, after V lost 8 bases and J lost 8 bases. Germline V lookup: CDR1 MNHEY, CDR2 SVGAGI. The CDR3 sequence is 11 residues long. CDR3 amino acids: CASGQGGGYTF. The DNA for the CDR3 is TGTGCCAGCGGACAGGGTGGCGGCTACACCTTC.

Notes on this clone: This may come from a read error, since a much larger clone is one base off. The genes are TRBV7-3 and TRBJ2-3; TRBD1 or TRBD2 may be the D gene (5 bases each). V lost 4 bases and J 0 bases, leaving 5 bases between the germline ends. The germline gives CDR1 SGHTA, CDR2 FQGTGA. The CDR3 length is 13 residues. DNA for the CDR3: TGTGCCAGCAGCTGGGACAGCACAGATACGCAGTATTTT. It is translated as CASSWDSTDTQYF.

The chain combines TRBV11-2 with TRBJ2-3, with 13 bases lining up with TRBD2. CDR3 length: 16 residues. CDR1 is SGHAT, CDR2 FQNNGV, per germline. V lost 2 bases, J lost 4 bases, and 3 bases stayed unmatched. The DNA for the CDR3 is TGTGCCAGCAGCTTATGGACTAGCGGGAGATCAGATACGCAGTATTTT. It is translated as CASSLWTSGRSDTQYF. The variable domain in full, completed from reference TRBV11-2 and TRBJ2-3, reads EAGVAQSPRYKIIEKRQSVAFWCNPISGHATLYWYQQILGQGPKLLIQFQNNGVVDDSQLPKDRFSAERLKGVDSTLKIQPAKLEDSAVYLCASSLWTSGRSDTQYFGPGTRLTVL.

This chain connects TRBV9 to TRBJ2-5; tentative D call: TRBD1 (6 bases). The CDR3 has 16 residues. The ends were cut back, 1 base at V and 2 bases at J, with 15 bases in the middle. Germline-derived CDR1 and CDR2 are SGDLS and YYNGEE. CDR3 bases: TGTGCCAGCAGCGTAACCGTTACTGGGACACAAGAGACCCAGTACTTC. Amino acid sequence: CASSVTVTGTQETQYF.

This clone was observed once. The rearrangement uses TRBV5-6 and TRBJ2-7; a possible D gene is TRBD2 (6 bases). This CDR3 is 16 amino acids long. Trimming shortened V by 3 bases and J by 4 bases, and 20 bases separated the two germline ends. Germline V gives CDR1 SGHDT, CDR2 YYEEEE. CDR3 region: CASSSPGGAGWYEQYF. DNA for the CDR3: TGTGCCAGCAGCTCCCCAGGAGGGGCGGGCTGGTACGAGCAGTACTTC.

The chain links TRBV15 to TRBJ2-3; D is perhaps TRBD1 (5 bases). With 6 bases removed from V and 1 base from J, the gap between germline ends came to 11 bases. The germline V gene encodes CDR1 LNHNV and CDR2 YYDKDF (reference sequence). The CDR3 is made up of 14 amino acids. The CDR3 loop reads CATSSRVRTDTQYF. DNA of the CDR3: TGTGCCACCAGTTCCAGGGTCCGCACAGATACGCAGTATTTT.

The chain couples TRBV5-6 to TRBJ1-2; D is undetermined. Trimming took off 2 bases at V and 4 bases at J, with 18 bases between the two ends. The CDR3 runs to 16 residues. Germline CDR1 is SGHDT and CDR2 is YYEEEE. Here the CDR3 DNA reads TGTGCCAGCAGCTTCAGGTTGGGCAGAACAGTCTATGGCTACACCTTC. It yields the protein CASSFRLGRTVYGYTF.